A single sample gave rise to the 30 T cell receptor beta chains below, sequenced in a study of T-cell memory formation after mild COVID-19. TCRdb re-called the 5' RACE reads through MiXCR, storing one row per CDR3 protein. Of around 320,000 distinct CDR3 sequences listed, 25% to 30% are singletons. Source material: PBMCs or a T cell subset sorted from them (not recorded which). These receptor sequences come from an adult woman who had mild COVID-19 (a few samples of this study predate the infection). Cell type and time point are not known.

V usage is TRBV7-6 and J usage is TRBJ1-1, with D unclear. Per the germline V gene, CDR1 is SGHVS and CDR2 is FNYEAQ. CDR3 length: 13 residues. V gave up 0 bases and J gave up 7 bases, with 9 bases separating them. CDR3 DNA: TGTGCCAGCAGCTTAGCGGTAACTAGTGAAGCTTTCTTT. It translates to CASSLAVTSEAFF.

The rearrangement joins TRBV5-4 to TRBJ1-1, with 8 bases identical to TRBD1. Germline V gene sequence: CDR1 SGHNT, CDR2 YYREEE (reference sequence). V was pared by 4 bases and J by 0 bases, with 14 bases of the junction left unmatched. This CDR3 is 18 amino acids long. CDR3 in DNA: TGTGCCAGCAGCGTAGTTGTGGGGACAGGCCTTGTGAACACTGAAGCTTTCTTT. As protein: CASSVVVGTGLVNTEAFF.

This clonotype showed up just a few times. In DNA form, the CDR3 reads TGTGCCAGCAGCTTGAGCAGGTTTCGATATGGCTACACCTTC. It translates to CASSLSRFRYGYTF. J is TRBJ1-2 and V is TRBV5-5; D gene ambiguous. The ends were cut back, 1 base at V and 5 bases at J, with 12 bases in the middle. Germline V CDR1 and CDR2: SGHKS, YYEKEE (reference sequence). This CDR3 comprises 14 residues.

In its sample, this clonotype was seen a few times. The rearrangement uses TRBV20-1 and TRBJ2-3; 8 positions agree with TRBD2. Trimming removed 6 bases from V and 6 bases from J; junction bases left unmatched: 8. Germline V gene sequence: CDR1 DFQATT, CDR2 SNEGSKA (reference sequence). The CDR3 is made up of 13 amino acids. The CDR3 bases are TGCAGTGCCTTAGCGGGGCCCTCGGATACGCAGTATTTT. Amino acids: CSALAGPSDTQYF.

This rearrangement joins TRBV3-1 to TRBJ2-7; maybe TRBD1 (5 bases). This CDR3 is 13 amino acids long. In germline, CDR1 is LGHDT, CDR2 YNNKEL (reference sequence). V lost 6 bases and J lost 1, with 10 bases in between. CDR3 nucleotide sequence: TGTGCCAGCAGTTTACAGGTATCCTACGAGCAGTACTTC. As protein: CASSLQVSYEQYF.

The chain's CDR3 is CASSLALAGGDEQFF. The CDR3 bases are TGTGCCAGCAGCTTGGCCTTAGCGGGAGGAGACGAGCAGTTCTTC. The V and J genes are TRBV5-6 and TRBJ2-1, with 10 bases that match TRBD2. V lost 0 bases, J lost 10 bases, and 7 bases stayed unmatched. The CDR3 extends over 15 amino acids. Germline lookup yields CDR1 SGHDT and CDR2 YYEEEE.

The rearrangement joins TRBV7-2 to TRBJ2-1; no reliable D call. Germline V lookup: CDR1 SGHTA, CDR2 FQGNSA. The length of the CDR3 is 16 residues. The germline V and J ends were trimmed by 1 base and 8 bases, with 18 bases remaining between them. The CDR3 nucleotides are TGTGCCAGCAGCTTAGTAGGACCCTTACGGGCCGATGAGCAGTTCTTC. Encoded protein: CASSLVGPLRADEQFF.

The chain uses TRBV15 and TRBJ2-3; 7 nucleotides align to TRBD2. Germline CDR1 is LNHNV and CDR2 is YYDKDF (reference sequence). Trimming at V came to 4 bases and at J to 4 bases, leaving 17 bases not matched to a gene. This CDR3 has 18 amino acids. The DNA for the CDR3 is TGTGCCACCAGCAACCCTGTTGTATTGGGCGGACTAGCAGATACGCAGTATTTT. Translating gives CATSNPVVLGGLADTQYF.

This rearrangement joins TRBV29-1 to TRBJ2-7, with TRBD1 identical over 7 bases. The CDR3 extends over 15 amino acids. Trimming at V came to 6 bases and at J to 2 bases, leaving 13 bases not matched to a gene. The germline V gene encodes CDR1 SQVTM and CDR2 ANQGSEA. This CDR3 reads CSVAGGPRHPYEQYF. The CDR3 DNA reads as TGCAGCGTCGCAGGGGGTCCCCGCCATCCCTACGAGCAGTACTTC.

A few counts support this clonotype. V gene TRBV5-1 combines with J gene TRBJ2-1; 8 bases map to TRBD1. The length of the CDR3 is 15 residues. The junction had 5 bases not matched to a gene; V was cut back by 2 bases and J by 4 bases. The germline V gene has CDR1 SGHRS and CDR2 YFSETQ. Here the CDR3 reads CASSFGTGPYNEQFF. DNA of the CDR3: TGCGCCAGCAGCTTTGGGACAGGTCCATACAATGAGCAGTTCTTC.

This clonotype was counted a few times. The chain employs TRBV6-6 and TRBJ2-7, with D tentatively TRBD1 (5 bases). Trimming took 2 bases from V and 1 from J, leaving 9 bases between them. This CDR3 spans 14 amino acids. In germline, CDR1 is MNHNY, CDR2 SVGAGI (reference sequence). The CDR3 is CASSYGAPSYEQYF. The CDR3 region has the DNA TGTGCCAGCAGTTACGGGGCCCCATCCTACGAGCAGTACTTC.

This clonotype has more than one count but fewer than ten. V gene TRBV4-1 combines with J gene TRBJ2-1, with a possible D match to TRBD2 (5 bases). This CDR3 region has 18 residues. Trimming took off 2 bases at V and 0 bases at J, with 17 bases between the two ends. Germline V gene sequence: CDR1 MGHRA, CDR2 YSYEKL. The CDR3 loop is CASSQRPQAEGSYNEQFF. DNA of the CDR3: TGCGCCAGCAGCCAACGCCCCCAGGCCGAGGGCTCCTACAATGAGCAGTTCTTC.

The rearrangement links TRBV20-1 to TRBJ2-3; no reliable D call. The V end was cut by 0 bases, the J end by 2 bases, with 12 bases between. The CDR3 is 15 amino acids. The germline V gene encodes CDR1 DFQATT and CDR2 SNEGSKA (reference sequence). The CDR3 region has the DNA TGCAGTGCTAGAGAGCACTTAATCTCCACAGATACGCAGTATTTT. Translating gives CSAREHLISTDTQYF.

This clonotype was counted between two and nine times. The J gene is TRBJ1-5, the V gene TRBV4-1; D gene ambiguous. V gave up 1 base and J gave up 0 bases, with 7 bases separating them. This CDR3 spans 15 amino acids. CDR1 is MGHRA and CDR2 is YSYEKL in the germline V gene. The CDR3 is CASSQGISSNQPQHF. In DNA, the CDR3 is TGCGCCAGCAGCCAAGGTATATCTAGCAATCAGCCCCAGCATTTT.

The rearrangement uses TRBV24-1 and TRBJ2-1, with 8 bases aligning to TRBD1. This CDR3 is 17 amino acids long. Germline CDR1 and CDR2: KGHDR and SFDVKD. V dropped 4 bases and J dropped 1; count of bases not matched to a gene: 8. The CDR3 nucleotides read TGTGCCACCAGTGACGAGTCAGGGGGCTCATCCTACAATGAGCAGTTCTTC. Translating it yields CATSDESGGSSYNEQFF.

This clonotype turned up a few times. This chain connects TRBV7-9 to TRBJ2-2, with D possibly TRBD1 on 6 matching bases. From germline, CDR1 is SEHNR and CDR2 FQNEAQ (reference sequence). With 5 bases removed from V and 7 bases from J, the gap between germline ends came to 11 bases. The CDR3 runs 13 residues. CDR3 DNA sequence: TGTGCCAGCAGCAAAAGACAGGTCGGGGAGCTGTTTTTT. Encoded protein: CASSKRQVGELFF.

The chain employs TRBV7-8 and TRBJ1-5, with D uncertain. This CDR3 has 16 residues. Germline lookup yields CDR1 SGHVS and CDR2 FQNEAQ. V lost 3 bases, J lost 0 bases, and 12 bases lay in between. Here the CDR3 DNA reads TGTGCCAGCAGCTTTGAGTCAGCCTATAGCAATCAGCCCCAGCATTTT. Translation gives CASSFESAYSNQPQHF.

The chain links TRBV9 to TRBJ2-1; 8 nucleotides match TRBD2. V was clipped by 3 bases and J by 7 bases; unmatched bases: 15. Germline V gene lookup returns CDR1 SGDLS and CDR2 YYNGEE. This CDR3 contains 17 residues. The CDR3: CASSEASGPTAPNEQFF. CDR3 sequence (DNA): TGTGCCAGCAGCGAGGCTAGCGGGCCGACCGCTCCAAATGAGCAGTTCTTC. The whole variable domain, remainder taken from reference TRBV9 and TRBJ2-1, is DSGVTQTPKHLITATGQRVTLRCSPRSGDLSVYWYQQSLDQGLQFLIQYYNGEERAKGNILERFSAQQFPDLHSELNLSSLELGDSALYFCASSEASGPTAPNEQFFGPGTRLTVL.

This clonotype was recorded a few times. V gene TRBV24-1 combines with J gene TRBJ2-7; the D is unclear. The ends were cut back, 2 bases at V and 0 bases at J, with 4 bases in the middle. Germline CDR1 KGHDR, CDR2 SFDVKD. The CDR3 totals 13 residues. The CDR3 loop reads CATSDYNSYEQYF. The CDR3 DNA follows: TGTGCCACCAGTGATTACAACTCCTACGAGCAGTACTTC.

The chain has TRBV15 and TRBJ1-3; D remains ambiguous. There are 16 residues in the CDR3. The germline V gene encodes CDR1 LNHNV and CDR2 YYDKDF (reference sequence). Between the trimmed V and J ends, which lost 0 bases and 0 bases, there was a span of 9 bases. This chain's CDR3 is CATSREEHSSGNTIYF. CDR3 sequence (DNA): TGTGCCACCAGCAGAGAGGAGCACAGCTCTGGAAACACCATATATTTT.

The rearrangement uses TRBV24-1 and TRBJ2-2; tentatively, D is TRBD1 (7 bases). This CDR3 has 14 amino acids. From germline, CDR1 is KGHDR and CDR2 SFDVKD. The V and J ends lost 5 bases and 6 bases respectively, with 12 bases between them. Here the CDR3 reads CATSGQGGPGELFF. For the CDR3, the DNA is TGTGCCACCAGTGGACAGGGAGGCCCCGGGGAGCTGTTTTTT.

This clonotype was found a few times. The chain combines TRBV6-5 with TRBJ1-2, with unresolved D. CDR1 is MNHEY and CDR2 is SVGAGI in the germline V gene. V was clipped by 6 bases and J by 2 bases, with 25 bases between them. CDR3 length equals 18 residues. The CDR3 DNA is TGTGCCAGCAGCCAATTAAGGACCGTCCTGGCCAAAAACTATGGCTACACCTTC. Residues: CASSQLRTVLAKNYGYTF.

V gene TRBV7-9 combines with J gene TRBJ2-7; D could derive from TRBD1 or TRBD2 (6 bases each). Germline lookup yields CDR1 SEHNR and CDR2 FQNEAQ (reference sequence). The CDR3 consists of 17 residues. The V end was cut by 4 bases, the J end by 0 bases, with 19 bases between. CDR3: CASSSGRGTRRSYEQYF. The CDR3 DNA reads TGTGCCAGCAGCTCGGGACGGGGGACACGGCGCTCCTACGAGCAGTACTTC.

This clonotype has only a few counts. This chain connects TRBV12-3 or TRBV12-4 to TRBJ2-1; D call uncertain. The V end was cut by 7 bases, the J end by 10 bases, with 14 bases between. This CDR3 is 12 amino acids long. Here the CDR3 reads CASKDQTAEQFF. For the CDR3, the DNA is TGTGCCAGCAAGGACCAAACCGCGGAGCAGTTCTTC.

J is TRBJ2-5 and V is TRBV20-1; possibly TRBD2 for D (6 bases). In germline, CDR1 is DFQATT, CDR2 SNEGSKA (reference sequence). The CDR3 has 13 residues. Trimming removed 6 bases from V and 13 bases from J, with 24 bases in between. As DNA, the CDR3 is TGCAGTGCAACCGGGGAGGCTTCCCCCCGTCCGTACTTC. Its translation is CSATGEASPRPYF.

The table lists this clonotype with a few counts. The DNA for the CDR3 is TGTGCCAGCAGCTTTTCGGGGGGTTACGAGCAGTACTTC. Residues: CASSFSGGYEQYF. This chain uses TRBV7-6 with TRBJ2-7; 7 nucleotides align to TRBD2. The ends lost 3 bases at V and 4 bases at J; junction bases unmatched: 3. In germline, CDR1 is SGHVS, CDR2 FNYEAQ. CDR3 length: 13 residues. Drawing the rest from reference TRBV7-6 and TRBJ2-7, the complete variable domain is GAGVSQSPRYKVTKRGQDVALRCDPISGHVSLYWYRQALGQGPEFLTYFNYEAQQDKSGLPNDRFSAERPEGSISTLTIQRTEQRDSAMYRCASSFSGGYEQYFGPGTRLTVT.

This CDR3 is CATSRTQAGGYNEQFF. The CDR3 DNA sequence: TGTGCCACCAGCAGGACCCAGGCGGGGGGCTACAATGAGCAGTTCTTC. The chain is built from TRBV15 and TRBJ2-1; 8 bases match TRBD2. The CDR3 covers 16 residues. Trimming at V came to 3 bases and at J to 3 bases, leaving 7 bases not matched to a gene. Germline loops: CDR1 LNHNV, CDR2 YYDKDF (reference sequence).

The chain couples TRBV5-1 to TRBJ2-1, with TRBD2 identical over 7 bases. CDR1 is SGHRS and CDR2 is YFSETQ in the germline V gene. The CDR3 sequence is 14 residues long. V shed 0 bases and J 4 bases; nucleotides not matched to a gene: 1. CDR3 DNA: TGCGCCAGCAGCTTGGCTAGCGGATACAATGAGCAGTTCTTC. This sequence encodes CASSLASGYNEQFF.

DNA for the CDR3: TGTGCCAGCAGCCTATCGCCGGGACTAGCGGGAGGGAGGTACGAGCAGTACTTC. As protein: CASSLSPGLAGGRYEQYF. This sequence joins TRBV12-3 or TRBV12-4 and TRBJ2-7; 16 bases are shared with TRBD2. This CDR3 is built from 18 residues. V shed 6 bases and J 4 bases; nucleotides not matched to a gene: 12.

This chain connects TRBV30 to TRBJ2-1, with D uncertain. The CDR3 runs to 13 residues. The germline V and J ends were trimmed by 1 base and 7 bases, with 11 bases remaining between them. The germline V gene encodes CDR1 GTSNPN and CDR2 SVGIG (reference sequence). The CDR3 loop reads CAWSAGMGNEQFF. CDR3 DNA: TGTGCCTGGAGTGCAGGAATGGGAAATGAGCAGTTCTTC. Complete variable domain (other parts from reference TRBV30 and TRBJ2-1): SQTIHQWPATLVQPVGSPLSLECTVEGTSNPNLYWYRQAAGRGLQLLFYSVGIGQISSEVPQNLSASRPQDRQFILSSKKLLLSDSGFYLCAWSAGMGNEQFFGPGTRLTVL.